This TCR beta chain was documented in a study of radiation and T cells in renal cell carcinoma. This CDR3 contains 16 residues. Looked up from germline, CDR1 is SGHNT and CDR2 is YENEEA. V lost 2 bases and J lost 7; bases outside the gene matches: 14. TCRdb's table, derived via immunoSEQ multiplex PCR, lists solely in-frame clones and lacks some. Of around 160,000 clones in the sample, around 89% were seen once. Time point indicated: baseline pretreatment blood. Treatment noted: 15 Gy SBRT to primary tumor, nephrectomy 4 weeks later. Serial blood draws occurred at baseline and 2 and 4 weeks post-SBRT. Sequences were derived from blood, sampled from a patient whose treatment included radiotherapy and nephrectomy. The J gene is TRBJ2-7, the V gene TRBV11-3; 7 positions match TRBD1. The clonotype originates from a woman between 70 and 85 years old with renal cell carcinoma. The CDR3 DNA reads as TGTGCCAGCAGCTTAACCCCGAAGGGGGCGCTTAGGGAGCAGTACTTC. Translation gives CASSLTPKGALREQYF.